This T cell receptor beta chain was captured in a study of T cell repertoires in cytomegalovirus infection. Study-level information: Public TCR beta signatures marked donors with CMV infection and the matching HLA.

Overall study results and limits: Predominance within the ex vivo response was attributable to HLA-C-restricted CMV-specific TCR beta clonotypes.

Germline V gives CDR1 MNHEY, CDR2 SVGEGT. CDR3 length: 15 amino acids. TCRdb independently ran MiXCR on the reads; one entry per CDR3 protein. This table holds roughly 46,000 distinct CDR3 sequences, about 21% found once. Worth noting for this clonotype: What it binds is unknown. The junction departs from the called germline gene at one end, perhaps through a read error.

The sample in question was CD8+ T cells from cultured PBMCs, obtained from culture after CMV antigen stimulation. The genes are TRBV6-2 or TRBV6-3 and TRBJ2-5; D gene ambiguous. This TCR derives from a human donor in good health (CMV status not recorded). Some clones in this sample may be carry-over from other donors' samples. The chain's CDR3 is CVSSYAPGREETQYF. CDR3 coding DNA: TGTGTCAGCAGTTACGCGCCAGGACGAGAAGAGACCCAGTACTTC.